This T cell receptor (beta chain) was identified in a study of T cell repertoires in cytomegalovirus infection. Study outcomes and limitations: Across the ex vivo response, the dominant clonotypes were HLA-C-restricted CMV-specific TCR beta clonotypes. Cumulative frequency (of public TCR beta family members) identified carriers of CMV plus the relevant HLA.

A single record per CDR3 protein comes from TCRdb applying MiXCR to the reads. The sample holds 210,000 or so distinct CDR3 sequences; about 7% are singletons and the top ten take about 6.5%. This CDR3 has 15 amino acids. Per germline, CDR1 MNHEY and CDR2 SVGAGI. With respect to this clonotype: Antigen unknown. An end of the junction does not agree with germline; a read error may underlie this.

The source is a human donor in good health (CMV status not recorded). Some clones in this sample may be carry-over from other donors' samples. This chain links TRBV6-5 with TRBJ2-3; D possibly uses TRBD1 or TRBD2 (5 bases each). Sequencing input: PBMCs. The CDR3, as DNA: TGTGCCAGCACCCCCCTCCCAGGGAGCACAGGTACGCAGTATTTT. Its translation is CASTPLPGSTGTQYF.